This TCR beta chain was captured by sequencing in a study of Graves' ophthalmopathy and Graves' hyperthyroidism. Background on the study: At the time of initial diagnosis and before any treatment, peripheral blood was collected.

Someone took the PBMCs out of 9.5 to 10 ml of fresh peripheral blood. In this sample, this clonotype turned up many times. The antigen remains unidentified. Points from the study as a whole: The 13-signature model separated ophthalmopathy from stable hyperthyroidism at approximately 91% sensitivity and around 81% specificity. Detection in blood was also observed for most expanded thyroid clonotypes above 0.001 frequency.

As the template, RNA transcripts were used to amplify TCR beta CDR3 regions. The library came from an HTBI-primed first-round RT-PCR and a second-round multiplex PCR. Each CDR3 protein gets one entry after TCRdb re-called the multiplex PCR reads with MiXCR. The top ten clones hold 2.5% to 3.5% of a sample with 400,000 to 500,000 distinct CDR3 sequences, around 20% of them seen once. Germline CDR1 and CDR2: SGHTA and FQGNSA. The ends were cut back, 5 bases at V and 6 bases at J, with 13 bases in the middle. The CDR3 covers 14 residues. The sequenced material came from peripheral blood. This receptor was obtained from a woman under 30 with stable Graves' hyperthyroidism. The chain combines TRBV7-2 with TRBJ2-2; D call uncertain. CDR3 residues: CASSPHLGSGELFF. The DNA of the CDR3 is TGTGCCAGCAGCCCCCATCTGGGTTCCGGGGAGCTGTTTTTT.